The entry that follows covers one T cell receptor beta chain sequence. Other nucleotide sequences in the sample specify the same CDR3. The CDR3 is 15 residues long. CDR1 and CDR2 from the germline V gene are SEHNR and FQNEAQ (reference sequence). Trimming cost V 1 base and J 1 base, with 7 bases left between them. Original handling: Amplified reference gene primers provided the basis for estimating nucleated cell counts. Here immunoSEQ multiplex PCR was the method, and the copy in TCRdb shows in-frame clones only, minus some. V and J calls and clone size are copied from that table; D and trimming were computed from the DNA. The sample contains some 220,000 clones, about 85% of which appear only once. The data derive from a study of blood T cell repertoires in COVID-19. Study-level background: The United States, Italy and Spain supplied acute and convalescent COVID-19 samples. Nucleic acid was either cDNA or gDNA, and it came from T cells, B-cell-depleted T cells, or PBMCs.

This receptor was obtained from a woman in her sixties or seventies with active or convalescent COVID-19. This chain connects TRBV7-9 to TRBJ2-2, with TRBD1 as a possible D gene (5 bases). The sequencing input was peripheral blood. This CDR3 reads CASSLGQGNTGELFF. DNA of the CDR3: TGTGCCAGCAGCTTAGGTCAGGGGAACACCGGGGAGCTGTTTTTT.